The present TCR beta chain was sequenced within a study of T cell changes during pregnancy in multiple sclerosis. The CDR3 spans 14 residues. Between the trimmed V and J ends, which lost 3 bases and 4 bases, there was a span of 8 bases. Germline V lookup: CDR1 SGDLS, CDR2 YYNGEE. Sequenced by immunoSEQ multiplex PCR; TCRdb stores in-frame clones only, minus some. The sample holds tens of thousands of clones, approximately 90% seen once. The starting material was CD8+ T cells from peripheral blood mononuclear cells, obtained in the third trimester of pregnancy. The chain joins TRBV9 to TRBJ1-6; maybe TRBD1 (6 bases). The TCR comes from a female donor with multiple sclerosis, enrolled in a pregnancy study. The CDR3 DNA reads as TGTGCCAGCAGCGAGACAGGATATAATTCACCCCTCCACTTT. Its translation is CASSETGYNSPLHF.